The 22 T cell receptor beta chains in this list originate from one sample, sequenced in a study of T cell changes during pregnancy in multiple sclerosis. TCRdb's table, derived via immunoSEQ multiplex PCR, lists solely in-frame clones and lacks some. The sample holds more than 35,000 clones; 90% are singletons and the top ten take 0.4% to 0.6%. The sample consisted of CD4+ T cells from peripheral blood mononuclear cells, taken in the first trimester of pregnancy. The receptors come from a female donor in good health, enrolled as a control in a pregnancy study.

The CDR3 sequence is CASSLDPGRNGELFF. CDR3 in DNA: TGTGCCAGCAGCTTGGATCCAGGGAGGAACGGGGAGCTGTTTTTT. The gene calls are TRBV7-3 and TRBJ2-2, with D possibly being TRBD2 (6 bases). This CDR3 is 15 amino acids long. V shed 3 bases and J shed 7 bases, with 15 bases lying between them. Germline V gene lookup returns CDR1 SGHTA and CDR2 FQGTGA.

This sequence joins TRBV28 and TRBJ1-1; D possibly corresponds to TRBD1 (6 bases). V was trimmed by 6 bases and J by 0 bases, leaving 11 bases between them. The germline V gene has CDR1 MDHEN and CDR2 SYDVKM. The CDR3 covers 14 residues. CDR3 coding DNA: TGTGCCAGCAGACCTCAGGGGATGAACACTGAAGCTTTCTTT. It yields the protein CASRPQGMNTEAFF. The variable domain in full, with the rest retrieved from reference TRBV28 and TRBJ1-1, is DVKVTQSSRYLVKRTGEKVFLECVQDMDHENMFWYRQDPGLGLRLIYFSYDVKMKEKGDIPEGYSVSREKKERFSLILESASTNQTSMYLCASRPQGMNTEAFFGQGTRLTVV.

This chain links TRBV5-1 with TRBJ2-5, with 7 bases fitting TRBD1. The end of the DNA is better explained by TRBJ2-7, so the J call may be wrong. Germline values: CDR1 SGHRS, CDR2 YFSETQ. This CDR3 region has 15 residues. The CDR3 bases are TGCGCCAGCAGCCCTGGGACAGCTATTCCCTACGAGCAGTACTTC. It translates to CASSPGTAIPYEQYF.

This clone came up once. Written as DNA, the CDR3 is TGTGCCAGCAGCGTAGTAGACGGAGCCACAGATACGCAGTATTTT. Protein product: CASSVVDGATDTQYF. The chain links TRBV9 to TRBJ2-3; D unresolved. Germline CDR1 and CDR2: SGDLS and YYNGEE. The CDR3 runs 15 residues. The V and J ends lost 0 bases and 2 bases respectively, with 10 bases between them.

This chain links TRBV5-5 with TRBJ2-7; TRBD2 is a possible D gene (6 bases). CDR1 is SGHKS, CDR2 YYEKEE, per germline (reference sequence). The CDR3 covers 15 residues. Trimming stripped 1 base from V and 1 base from J, with 12 bases between. The CDR3 is CASSLLWRASYEQYF. In DNA form, the CDR3 reads TGTGCCAGCAGCTTGCTCTGGAGGGCTTCCTACGAGCAGTACTTC.

This clone was counted a few times. This rearrangement joins TRBV4-1 to TRBJ1-6; tentatively, D is TRBD1 (5 bases). V was pared by 3 bases and J by 7 bases, with 13 bases between. This CDR3 is 15 amino acids long. Germline values: CDR1 MGHRA, CDR2 YSYEKL. The CDR3, as DNA: TGCGCCAGCAGCCAGGGTGGGCAGGGCAATTCACCCCTCCACTTT. Residues: CASSQGGQGNSPLHF.

The chain combines TRBV15 with TRBJ2-3, with a weak D call TRBD2 (5 bases). This CDR3 contains 17 residues. Germline V lookup: CDR1 LNHNV, CDR2 YYDKDF (reference sequence). The V end lost 5 bases, the J end lost 0 bases, and 18 bases lay between the germline ends. CDR3 amino acids: CATSGPEGPSSTDTQYF. The CDR3 region has the DNA TGTGCCACCAGCGGTCCTGAGGGTCCCTCTAGCACAGATACGCAGTATTTT. Drawing the rest from reference TRBV15 and TRBJ2-3, the complete variable domain is DAMVIQNPRYQVTQFGKPVTLSCSQTLNHNVMYWYQQKSSQAPKLLFHYYDKDFNNEADTPDNFQSRRPNTSFCFLDIRSPGLGDTAMYLCATSGPEGPSSTDTQYFGPGTRLTVL.

The gene calls are TRBV6-5 and TRBJ2-3; possibly TRBD2 for D (5 bases). The CDR3 loop spans 15 amino acids. Germline V gene lookup returns CDR1 MNHEY and CDR2 SVGAGI. The V gene lost 7 bases and the J gene lost 5 bases, with 19 bases spanning the gap. The CDR3: CASTSEGFPGDTQYF. Written as DNA, the CDR3 is TGTGCCAGCACCTCCGAGGGCTTCCCCGGAGATACGCAGTATTTT.

The rearrangement links TRBV27 to TRBJ1-1, with TRBD1 matching 8 bases. V lost 4 bases, J lost 1 base, and 5 bases stayed unmatched. CDR1 is MNHEY and CDR2 is SMNVEV in the germline V gene (reference sequence). This CDR3 is built from 15 residues. CDR3 DNA sequence: TGTGCCAGCAGTTCCAACAGGGGGGGGAACACTGAAGCTTTCTTT. It codes for CASSSNRGGNTEAFF.

The chain combines TRBV4-3 with TRBJ2-7; D remains ambiguous. V shed 0 bases and J shed 0 bases, with 9 bases lying between them. Germline loops: CDR1 LGHNA, CDR2 YSLEER. The CDR3 spans 15 residues. CDR3: CASSQDALSSYEQYF. The CDR3 DNA sequence: TGCGCCAGCAGCCAAGATGCACTTAGCTCCTACGAGCAGTACTTC.

The chain is built from TRBV6-6 and TRBJ2-5; D not certain. Germline CDR1 MNHNY, CDR2 SVGAGI (reference sequence). V was shortened by 10 bases and J by 1 base, with 19 bases between the two germline ends. The CDR3 is made up of 15 amino acids. In DNA, the CDR3 is TGTGCCAACAGAAATTTTGGGCAGACCCAAGAGACCCAGTACTTC. It is translated as CANRNFGQTQETQYF.

The CDR3 protein is CASSFSAGPTNQPQHF. The CDR3 DNA is TGTGCCAGCAGCTTTTCGGCAGGGCCTACTAATCAGCCCCAGCATTTT. The genes are TRBV5-8 and TRBJ1-5, with D perhaps TRBD1 (5 bases). The V gene's germline CDR1 is SGHTS and CDR2 YDEGEE. V was pared by 2 bases and J by 4 bases, with 16 bases between. CDR3 length equals 16 residues.

The V gene is TRBV25-1, the J gene TRBJ2-2; D perhaps matches TRBD1 (5 bases). The germline gives CDR1 MGHDK, CDR2 SYGVNS. The CDR3 runs to 16 residues. Trimming removed 5 bases at V and 6 bases at J, with 19 bases between. This CDR3 reads CASSPRGIGPAGELFF. The CDR3 DNA reads TGTGCCAGCAGTCCTAGGGGTATCGGGCCCGCCGGGGAGCTGTTTTTT.

The rearrangement uses TRBV28 and TRBJ1-1; 7 positions agree with TRBD1. V trimming: 5 bases; J trimming: 2 bases; junction bases outside the gene matches: 14. Germline V CDR1 and CDR2: MDHEN, SYDVKM. The length of the CDR3 is 17 residues. For the CDR3, the DNA is TGTGCCAGCAGTCCACCGACAGGGAAGATGGGAAACACTGAAGCTTTCTTT. This encodes CASSPPTGKMGNTEAFF.

The V gene is TRBV6-6, the J gene TRBJ2-7, with TRBD1 matching over 7 bases. This CDR3 has 15 amino acids. Unmatched junction bases numbered 10, after V lost 6 bases and J lost 2 bases. Germline V gives CDR1 MNHNY, CDR2 SVGAGI (reference sequence). For the CDR3, the DNA is TGTGCCAGCAGGAAATTCGGGACAGACCCCTACGAGCAGTACTTC. It is translated as CASRKFGTDPYEQYF.

The chain combines TRBV7-2 with TRBJ2-1; the D gene is possibly TRBD1 (6 bases). Germline V gives CDR1 SGHTA, CDR2 FQGNSA. Deletions cut 4 bases from V and 7 bases from J, with 17 bases between. The CDR3 contains 15 residues. The CDR3: CASSSDSLRTNEQFF. For the CDR3, the DNA is TGTGCCAGCAGCTCGGACAGCCTTCGAACGAATGAGCAGTTCTTC.

Only one count was recorded for this clone. The V call is TRBV7-8, the J call TRBJ2-7; 12 bases fit TRBD1. V was clipped by 4 bases and J by 6 bases; unmatched bases: 13. The CDR3 covers 17 residues. The germline CDR1 and CDR2 sequences are SGHVS and FQNEAQ. The CDR3 DNA sequence: TGTGCCAGCAGCTCAAACCGGGACAGGGGGCGATTGGGCGAGCAGTACTTC. It specifies CASSSNRDRGRLGEQYF.

CDR3 DNA sequence: TGTGCCAGCAGCTCCACGGACAGGGGGAGAAATGAAAAACTGTTTTTT. Its protein is CASSSTDRGRNEKLFF. The chain recombines TRBV5-6 with TRBJ1-4; TRBD1 matches at 10 bases. The germline V gene encodes CDR1 SGHDT and CDR2 YYEEEE. The CDR3 runs 16 residues. Unmatched junction bases numbered 7, after V lost 3 bases and J lost 5 bases.

Comments on this clone: Mismatch with germline at one junction end may stem from a read error. The chain recombines TRBV6-6 with TRBJ2-3; 11 bases match TRBD2. The CDR3 runs to 13 residues. Germline-derived CDR1 and CDR2 are MNHNY and SVGAGI (reference sequence). CDR3 protein: CASRGESGTSGIF. As DNA, the CDR3 is TGTGCCAGCAGGGGAGAGTCCGGGACTAGCGGTATTTTT.

This chain links TRBV7-2 with TRBJ2-7; 11 bases agree with TRBD1. CDR1 is SGHTA and CDR2 is FQGNSA in the germline V gene. This CDR3 is built from 15 residues. The V and J ends lost 6 bases and 5 bases, in that order; junction bases with no gene match: 9. This CDR3 is CASRRAGTGGDEQYF. DNA of the CDR3: TGTGCCAGCAGGCGCGCCGGGACAGGGGGGGACGAGCAGTACTTC.

This chain joins TRBV7-9 and TRBJ1-5; possibly TRBD1 for D (5 bases). Germline-derived CDR1 and CDR2 are SEHNR and FQNEAQ (reference sequence). This CDR3 is 13 amino acids long. Trimming left V 1 base short and J 5 bases short, with 6 bases between. CDR3 coding DNA: TGTGCCAGCAGCTTAGAGGGGTATCAGCCCCAGCATTTT. It yields the protein CASSLEGYQPQHF. Complete variable domain (other parts from reference TRBV7-9 and TRBJ1-5): DTGVSQNPRHKITKRGQNVTFRCDPISEHNRLYWYRQTLGQGPEFLTYFQNEAQLEKSRLLSDRFSAERPKGSFSTLEIQRTEQGDSAMYLCASSLEGYQPQHFGDGTRLSIL.

The chain links TRBV9 to TRBJ2-1; the match to TRBD2 covers 11 bases. Germline V gene data show CDR1 as SGDLS and CDR2 as YYNGEE. V was clipped by 3 bases and J by 3 bases; unmatched bases: 2. The CDR3 is 15 residues long. The CDR3 is CASSDGLAGYNEQFF. The CDR3 bases are TGTGCCAGCAGCGATGGACTAGCGGGCTACAATGAGCAGTTCTTC. The full variable domain, completed using reference TRBV9 and TRBJ2-1, is DSGVTQTPKHLITATGQRVTLRCSPRSGDLSVYWYQQSLDQGLQFLIQYYNGEERAKGNILERFSAQQFPDLHSELNLSSLELGDSALYFCASSDGLAGYNEQFFGPGTRLTVL.